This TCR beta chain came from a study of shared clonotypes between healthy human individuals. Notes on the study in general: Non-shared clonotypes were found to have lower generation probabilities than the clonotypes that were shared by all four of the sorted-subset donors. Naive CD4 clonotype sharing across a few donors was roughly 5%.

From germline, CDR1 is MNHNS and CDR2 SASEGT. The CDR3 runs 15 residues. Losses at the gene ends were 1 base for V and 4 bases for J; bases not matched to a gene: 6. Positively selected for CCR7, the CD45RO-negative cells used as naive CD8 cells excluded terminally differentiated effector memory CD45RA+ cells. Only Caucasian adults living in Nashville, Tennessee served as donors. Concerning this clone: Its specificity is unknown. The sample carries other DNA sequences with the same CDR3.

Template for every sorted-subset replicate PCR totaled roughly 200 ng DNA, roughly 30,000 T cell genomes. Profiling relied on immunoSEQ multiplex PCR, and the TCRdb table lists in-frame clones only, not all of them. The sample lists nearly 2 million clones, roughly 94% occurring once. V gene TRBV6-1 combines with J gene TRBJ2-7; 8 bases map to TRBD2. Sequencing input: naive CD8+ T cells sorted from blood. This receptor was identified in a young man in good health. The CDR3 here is CASSEGLAGTYEQYF. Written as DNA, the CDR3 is TGTGCCAGCAGTGAAGGGTTAGCGGGGACGTACGAGCAGTACTTC.